This is a list of T cell receptor beta chains from one sample in a study of Graves' ophthalmopathy and Graves' hyperthyroidism. TCRdb re-derived calls from the multiplex PCR reads in MiXCR, one entry per CDR3 protein. The repertoire includes around 600,000 distinct CDR3 sequences, just over 40% of them detected once, and about 3.3% sits in the top ten. Sequenced material: peripheral blood. The receptors were sampled from an adult man with Graves' ophthalmopathy. CDR3s include the opening cysteine and the closing phenylalanine or tryptophan.

J,V,CDR3
TRBJ1-5,TRBV18,CASSPQDYSNQPQHF
TRBJ2-3,TRBV5-5,CASSLGLGGNTDTQYF
TRBJ2-1,TRBV29-1,CSVPGYNEQFF
TRBJ1-1,TRBV3-1,CASSHRSANTEAFF
TRBJ1-6,TRBV14,CASSQAGISPPLHF
TRBJ1-4,TRBV9,CASSRGGVPKLFF
TRBJ1-1,TRBV5-8,CASSLIGNTEAFF
TRBJ1-2,TRBV2,CASSAVLRGAGYGYTF
TRBJ2-5,TRBV10-3,CASSLGRTQGTQYF
TRBJ1-6,TRBV7-3,CASSLGTGSRAPLHF
TRBJ2-7,TRBV20-1,CSARRPSYEQYF
.,TRBV11-2,CASSLEASGNWDEQFF
TRBJ2-5,TRBV5-1,CASSGFGGIGETQYF
TRBJ1-5,TRBV12-3/TRBV12-4,CASSLSTQLQHF
TRBJ2-7,TRBV7-9,CASSLAGFGGEQYF
TRBJ1-1,TRBV2,CASSGQGRTEAFF
TRBJ1-1,TRBV19,CAGRLKGAGVRTEAFF
TRBJ1-3,TRBV7-3,CASSVRASSGNTIYF
TRBJ1-3,TRBV14,CASSQVGSSGNTIYF
TRBJ2-7,TRBV11-2,CASSLTSDSSYEQYF
TRBJ1-2,TRBV2,CASSFLGRGYTF
TRBJ2-7,TRBV13,CASSSPGQGLYEQYF
TRBJ1-1,TRBV11-2,CASSPSRDTEAFF
TRBJ2-3,TRBV15,CATSRDASTDTQYF
TRBJ1-1,TRBV24-1,CATIVQGTEAFF
TRBJ2-7,TRBV14,CASSPLLVKEPYEQYF
TRBJ1-2,TRBV6-5,CASSNIVGPRYGYTF
TRBJ1-2,TRBV5-1,CASSLTGADYGYTF
TRBJ2-6,TRBV2,CASSAPYSPGANVLTF
TRBJ1-4,TRBV14,CASSQDFEGTRLFF
TRBJ1-2,TRBV20-1,CRVPFNYGYTF
TRBJ1-6,TRBV19,CASSLRDRNSPLHF
TRBJ2-2,TRBV7-3,CASSASGAGTGELFF
TRBJ2-5,TRBV10-3,CASSRQPPGETQYF
TRBJ1-1,TRBV10-3,CAISESDRVREAFF
TRBJ1-2,TRBV20-1,CSALGGRVGYGYTF
TRBJ2-5,TRBV6-5,CASSQIVSPQETQYF
TRBJ1-2,TRBV24-1,CATSDPTGNYGYTF
TRBJ1-5,TRBV10-3,CATRTGDGQPQHF
TRBJ1-1,TRBV11-2,CASSLLNGGQLEAFF
TRBJ1-5,TRBV9,CASSPGPQEPQHF
TRBJ2-5,TRBV20-1,CSVSIRGETQYF
TRBJ2-2,TRBV11-1,CASSPGLAGAAGELFF
TRBJ1-1,TRBV7-2,CASSPESGWTEAFF
TRBJ2-7,TRBV7-2,CASSVAGQAEGYEQYF
TRBJ1-5,TRBV12-3/TRBV12-4,CASSLGGTGNQPQHF
TRBJ1-1,TRBV9,CASSVGGAGDTEAFF
TRBJ2-6,TRBV19,CASKGSASGANVLTF
TRBJ1-1,TRBV20-1,CSAEGDGSNTEAFF
TRBJ2-7,TRBV5-1,CASSLSGQTSGVYEQYF
TRBJ2-7,TRBV11-2,CASSLRGTSHEQYF
TRBJ2-7,TRBV2,CASSEVGGGNSYEQYF
TRBJ2-7,TRBV19,CASSSGTGALYEQYF
TRBJ2-7,TRBV20-1,CSAREAGTLHHEQYF
TRBJ2-3,TRBV4-3,CASSQDYTQYF